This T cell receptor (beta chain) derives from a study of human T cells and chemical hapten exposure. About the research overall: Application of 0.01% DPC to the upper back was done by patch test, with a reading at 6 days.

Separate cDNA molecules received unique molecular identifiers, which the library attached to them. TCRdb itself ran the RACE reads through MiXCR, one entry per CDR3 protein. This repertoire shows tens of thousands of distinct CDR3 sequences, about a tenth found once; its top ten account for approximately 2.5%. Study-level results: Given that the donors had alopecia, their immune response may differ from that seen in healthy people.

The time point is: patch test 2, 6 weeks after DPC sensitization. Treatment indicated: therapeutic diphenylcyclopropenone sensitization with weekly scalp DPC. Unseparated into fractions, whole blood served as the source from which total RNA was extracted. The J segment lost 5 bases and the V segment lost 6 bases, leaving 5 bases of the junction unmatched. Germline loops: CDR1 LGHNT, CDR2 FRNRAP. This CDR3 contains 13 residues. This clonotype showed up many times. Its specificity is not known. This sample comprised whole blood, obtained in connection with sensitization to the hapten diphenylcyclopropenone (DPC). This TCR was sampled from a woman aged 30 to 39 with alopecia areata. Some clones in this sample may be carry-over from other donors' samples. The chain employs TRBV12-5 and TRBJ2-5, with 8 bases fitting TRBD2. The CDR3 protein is CASGRTSRETQYF. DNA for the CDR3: TGTGCTAGTGGCAGGACTAGCCGGGAGACCCAGTACTTC.